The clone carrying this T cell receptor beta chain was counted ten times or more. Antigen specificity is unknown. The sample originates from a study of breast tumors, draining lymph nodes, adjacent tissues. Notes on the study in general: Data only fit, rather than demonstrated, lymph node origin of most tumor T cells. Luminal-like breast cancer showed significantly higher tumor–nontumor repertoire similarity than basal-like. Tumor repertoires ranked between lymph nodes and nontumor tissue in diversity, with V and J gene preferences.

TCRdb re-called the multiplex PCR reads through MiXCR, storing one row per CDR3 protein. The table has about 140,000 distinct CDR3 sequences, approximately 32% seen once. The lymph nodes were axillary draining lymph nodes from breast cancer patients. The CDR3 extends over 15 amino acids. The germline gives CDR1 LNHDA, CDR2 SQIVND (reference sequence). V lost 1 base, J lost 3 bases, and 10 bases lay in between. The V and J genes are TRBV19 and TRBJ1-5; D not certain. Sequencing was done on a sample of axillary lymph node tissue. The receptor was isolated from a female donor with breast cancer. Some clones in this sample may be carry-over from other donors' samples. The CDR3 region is CASSIGREINQPQHF. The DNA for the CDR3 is TGTGCCAGTAGTATAGGACGCGAGATCAATCAGCCCCAGCATTTT.